Each of the 15 T cell receptor beta chains below was sequenced from the same sample in a study of blood T cell repertoires in COVID-19. Repertoires were generated with immunoSEQ multiplex PCR, while TCRdb's copy carries only in-frame clones and drops some. The table records 150,000 to 200,000 clones, around 85% of them present only once. Source material: peripheral blood. These receptors all stem from a man aged 60 to 75 who had recovered from COVID-19.

This chain's CDR3 is CASSYSSRGNTIYF. The DNA for the CDR3 is TGTGCCAGCAGTTACTCATCCAGGGGGAACACCATATATTTT. This sequence joins TRBV6-5 and TRBJ1-3; 7 bases are a match to TRBD1. CDR1 is MNHEY and CDR2 is SVGAGI in the germline V gene. J lost 7 bases, V lost 0 bases, and 3 bases had no gene match. This CDR3 spans 14 amino acids.

V is TRBV7-8 and J is TRBJ1-2, with D possibly matching TRBD1 (6 bases). The V gene lost 3 bases and the J gene lost 0 bases, with 17 bases spanning the gap. CDR1 SGHVS and CDR2 FQNEAQ come from the germline V gene. The CDR3 has 17 residues. CDR3 residues: CASSFYLGQFSNYGYTF. DNA for the CDR3: TGTGCCAGCAGCTTCTATTTAGGACAGTTTTCTAACTATGGCTACACCTTC.

CDR3: CASSPGTSLYEQYF. The DNA for the CDR3 is TGTGCCAGCAGCCCCGGGACTAGCCTCTACGAGCAGTACTTC. The chain is built from TRBV5-4 and TRBJ2-7; 9 nucleotides agree with TRBD2. Germline V gene sequence: CDR1 SGHNT, CDR2 YYREEE (reference sequence). The CDR3 is 14 amino acids. The trim removed 4 bases at V and 3 bases at J, leaving 5 bases unmatched.

The chain joins TRBV4-2 to TRBJ2-5; 11 bases are a match to TRBD2. The CDR3 length is 17 residues. V lost 0 bases to trimming and J lost 2 bases; unmatched junction nucleotides: 5. Looked up from germline, CDR1 is LGHNA and CDR2 is YNFKEQ. The CDR3 nucleotides are TGTGCCAGCAGCCAAGATATAGCGGGGGGGCCTCAAGAGACCCAGTACTTC. Translated: CASSQDIAGGPQETQYF.

The rearrangement links TRBV5-4 to TRBJ2-3; the D is unclear. V gave up 0 bases and J gave up 4 bases, with 12 bases separating them. CDR3 length: 15 residues. In germline, CDR1 is SGHNT, CDR2 YYREEE (reference sequence). CDR3 sequence: CASSLGLRKSDTQYF. Written as DNA, the CDR3 is TGTGCCAGCAGCTTGGGCCTTAGAAAATCAGATACGCAGTATTTT.

The J gene is TRBJ1-5, the V gene TRBV2; no firm D call. Germline CDR1 is SNHLY and CDR2 is FYNNEI. The CDR3 is 13 residues long. V shed 6 bases and J shed 5 bases, with 11 bases lying between them. This CDR3 reads CASSLEGHQPQHF. The CDR3 DNA reads TGTGCCAGCAGCCTTGAGGGCCATCAGCCCCAGCATTTT.

This clone was found a few times. The V gene is TRBV7-2, the J gene TRBJ2-7, with 11 bases fitting TRBD2. The J segment lost 2 bases and the V segment lost 8 bases, leaving 5 bases of the junction unmatched. There are 14 residues in the CDR3. The germline V gene has CDR1 SGHTA and CDR2 FQGNSA. CDR3 nucleotides: TGTGCCAGCCAAGAGACTAGCGGGGCCTACGAGCAGTACTTC. It encodes CASQETSGAYEQYF.

This clone was found a few times. The V and J genes are TRBV4-3 and TRBJ1-5, with 8 bases aligning to TRBD1. There are 16 residues in the CDR3. V shed 4 bases and J 5 bases; nucleotides not matched to a gene: 10. CDR1 LGHNA and CDR2 YSLEER come from the germline V gene. The CDR3 DNA is TGCGCCAGCAGCCCCGCCTTCGACAGGGGATATCAGCCCCAGCATTTT. Amino acid sequence: CASSPAFDRGYQPQHF.

The chain recombines TRBV5-6 with TRBJ2-3; D is perhaps TRBD2 (6 bases). V lost 2 bases to trimming and J lost 2 bases, with 12 bases between them. From germline, CDR1 is SGHDT and CDR2 YYEEEE. The CDR3 has 15 residues. The CDR3 DNA reads TGTGCCAGCAGCTTCCGGGACTTACACACAGATACGCAGTATTTT. The encoded protein is CASSFRDLHTDTQYF.

The chain recombines TRBV5-8 with TRBJ2-2; D gene unclear. Germline assignment: CDR1 SGHTS and CDR2 YDEGEE. The germline V and J ends were trimmed by 0 bases and 11 bases, with 8 bases remaining between them. This CDR3 is 12 amino acids long. The CDR3 nucleotides read TGTGCCAGCAGCTTGGTACCGCGAGAGCTGTTTTTT. Its translation is CASSLVPRELFF.

The gene calls are TRBV10-2 and TRBJ2-5; 10 nucleotides line up with TRBD2. The CDR3 covers 17 residues. V gave up 7 bases and J gave up 4 bases; unmatched junction bases: 15. Germline lookup yields CDR1 WSHSY and CDR2 SAAADI. The CDR3 spells CASKDGPSGGYGETQYF. CDR3 nucleotides: TGCGCCAGCAAGGACGGACCTAGCGGGGGCTACGGAGAGACCCAGTACTTC.

The chain links TRBV27 to TRBJ2-2; perhaps TRBD1 as D (6 bases). The germline V gene has CDR1 MNHEY and CDR2 SMNVEV (reference sequence). CDR3 length: 15 residues. V was shortened by 3 bases and J by 1 base, with 9 bases between the two germline ends. This CDR3 is CASSLAGVNTGELFF. DNA of the CDR3: TGTGCCAGCAGTTTGGCAGGGGTGAACACCGGGGAGCTGTTTTTT.

The genes are TRBV29-1 and TRBJ1-1; TRBD1 is a possible D gene (5 bases). With 8 bases removed from V and 3 bases from J, the gap between germline ends came to 13 bases. The CDR3 totals 12 residues. Looked up from germline, CDR1 is SQVTM and CDR2 is ANQGSEA. The CDR3 bases are TGCAGCACCCGACGGGGGGACACTGAAGCTTTCTTT. As protein: CSTRRGDTEAFF.

The gene calls are TRBV5-1 and TRBJ2-6; no clear D gene. This CDR3 region has 13 residues. Germline V gives CDR1 SGHRS, CDR2 YFSETQ. Trimming took 4 bases from V and 3 from J, leaving 5 bases between them. In DNA form, the CDR3 reads TGCGCCAGCAGCCCGGGTGGGGCCAACGTCCTGACTTTC. Translation gives CASSPGGANVLTF. Combining the CDR3 with reference TRBV5-1 and TRBJ2-6 gives the whole variable domain KAGVTQTPRYLIKTRGQQVTLSCSPISGHRSVSWYQQTPGQGLQFLFEYFSETQRNKGNFPGRFSGRQFSNSRSEMNVSTLELGDSALYLCASSPGGANVLTFGAGSRLTVL.

This clone has only a few counts. The V gene is TRBV5-6, the J gene TRBJ2-1; TRBD2 matches 12 bases. The CDR3 is 17 residues long. Germline CDR1 is SGHDT and CDR2 is YYEEEE. J was trimmed by 0 bases and V by 4 bases; bases with no gene match: 5. CDR3 region: CASSPLAGGFSYNEQFF. As DNA, the CDR3 is TGTGCCAGCAGCCCACTAGCGGGGGGTTTCTCCTACAATGAGCAGTTCTTC.